This T cell receptor (beta chain) is drawn from a study of tumor-infiltrating lymphocytes in oesophageal squamous cell carcinoma. Each CDR3 protein is one row after TCRdb ran MiXCR on the PCR reads. The table has about 12,000 distinct CDR3 sequences, about 52% seen once. V was cut by 8 bases and J by 2 bases, with 11 bases left in between. Germline V lookup: CDR1 MNHEY, CDR2 SMNVEV (reference sequence). CDR3 size: 13 residues. Many counts were recorded for this clonotype. The receptor comes from a female donor with esophageal squamous cell carcinoma. The rearrangement uses TRBV27 and TRBJ2-3; D is ambiguous. Source material: esophageal tumor tissue. In nucleotides, the CDR3 is TGTGCCAGCCGATATTGGAACACAGATACGCAGTATTTT. Translating it yields CASRYWNTDTQYF.